This passage covers 5 T cell receptor beta chains from one sample sequenced in a study of cytomegalovirus exposure and HLA in healthy donors (dated by TCRdb to the late 2010s). Receptor libraries were prepared by the immunoSEQ multiplex PCR assay. For the multiplex PCR, a mixture combining 60 forward primers for TCR Vbeta segments and 13 reverse primers for TCR Jbeta segments was used. The table comes from immuneACCESS by way of TCRdb, which keeps in-frame sequences with V and J called. Part of the clones is missing from these tables; in studies checked, under half for an unresolved V gene and the rest for unknown reasons. The sample table holds fewer than 150,000 clones, of which around 85% were seen once. The ten largest clones represent 6% to 8% of the sample. Sequenced sample: PBMCs. Every receptor here comes from a woman aged 25 to 39 in good health and CMV-seropositive.

The chain combines TRBV5-1 with TRBJ2-7; TRBD2 matches at 12 bases. Trimming cost V 0 bases and J 3 bases; bases outside gene matches: 1. Germline V gene sequence: CDR1 SGHRS, CDR2 YFSETQ. This CDR3 is 15 amino acids long. This CDR3 reads CASSLETSGGYEQYF. In nucleotides, the CDR3 is TGCGCCAGCAGCTTGGAGACTAGCGGGGGCTACGAGCAGTACTTC.

This rearrangement joins TRBV27 to TRBJ2-7; 11 bases align to TRBD2. The CDR3 length is 16 residues. Per the germline V gene, CDR1 is MNHEY and CDR2 is SMNVEV (reference sequence). V lost 5 bases, J lost 0 bases, and 6 bases stayed unmatched. Written as DNA, the CDR3 is TGTGCCAGCAGTACCAGGACTAGCGGGTCCTCCTACGAGCAGTACTTC. Translated, it gives CASSTRTSGSSYEQYF.

The chain has TRBV7-9 and TRBJ2-5; D perhaps matches TRBD1 (6 bases). The CDR3 loop spans 14 amino acids. Trimming removed 3 bases at V and 2 bases at J, with 10 bases between. CDR1 SEHNR and CDR2 FQNEAQ come from the germline V gene (reference sequence). CDR3 sequence (DNA): TGTGCCAGCAGCTTCACAGGGTTTCAAGAGACCCAGTACTTC. Protein: CASSFTGFQETQYF.

This chain links TRBV27 with TRBJ1-4, with D possibly matching TRBD1 (5 bases). Trimming removed 1 base from V and 7 bases from J, with 13 bases in between. Germline loops: CDR1 MNHEY, CDR2 SMNVEV (reference sequence). CDR3 length equals 15 residues. The CDR3 here is CASSLWGLSSEKLFF. CDR3 in DNA: TGTGCCAGCAGTTTATGGGGACTAAGTAGTGAAAAACTGTTTTTT.

This clone was observed a handful of times. Here the CDR3 reads CASRRTGVSGNTIYF. CDR3 coding DNA: TGTGCCAGCAGGCGGACAGGCGTCTCTGGAAACACCATATATTTT. The chain joins TRBV6-6 to TRBJ1-3, with 7 bases fitting TRBD1. Germline V gene sequence: CDR1 MNHNY, CDR2 SVGAGI (reference sequence). This CDR3 contains 15 residues. The junction had 5 bases not matched to a gene; V was cut back by 6 bases and J by 0 bases.